This T cell receptor (beta chain) was identified during a study of T cells in Graves' hyperthyroidism and ophthalmopathy (dated by TCRdb to between 2019 and 2020). About the study as a whole: Peripheral blood was sampled at the time of initial diagnosis, prior to any treatment. TCR V-J signatures able to tell the groups apart were searched for in a discovery cohort of 95 to 100 patients, of whom about 40 had Graves' ophthalmopathy and 55 to 60 had stable Graves' hyperthyroidism. Whether ophthalmopathy could be predicted prospectively was tested in an independent validation cohort made up of roughly 20 hyperthyroidism patients plus 17 patients who later progressed to ophthalmopathy. The 75 to 100 discovery patients were randomly split 7:3 into training and test sets. In addition, the study compared T-cell repertoires in thyroid tissue and in blood from six Graves' hyperthyroidism patients. After sampling, hyperthyroidism patients received methimazole starting at 30 mg daily, and ophthalmopathy patients received high-dose intravenous methylprednisolone. TCR Vbeta CDR3 sequencing of some 140 peripheral blood samples (over 40 ophthalmopathy, over 70 hyperthyroidism and some 17 progressor patients) is reported in the paper.

Hyperthyroidism patients were aged 18 to 65 years and newly diagnosed, with disease duration of less than 2 months. Any patient with an uncontrolled infection, another autoimmune disease, pregnancy or lactation was excluded. Diagnoses were based on clinical symptoms, serum thyroxine and TRAb, thyroid ultrasound and orbital computed tomography. Blood from progressor patients was drawn when they were first diagnosed with hyperthyroidism, before any ophthalmopathy symptoms appeared. PBMCs were separated from roughly 10 ml of fresh peripheral blood using Ficoll-Paque density gradient centrifugation. Progressor patients were defined as those initially diagnosed with Graves' hyperthyroidism in whom ophthalmopathy developed during follow-up. Trizol reagent was used to extract total RNA, and RNA quality was then checked on an Agilent 2100 Bioanalyzer. As for this clonotype: The target of this receptor is not known. Qualities for individual bases were not recorded, and no much larger clone is one base off.

General findings and caveats noted by the study authors: Most expanded thyroid clonotypes (frequency above 0.001) were also detected in blood, suggesting blood repertoires may reflect thyroid immune responses. In validation, the model predicted progression to ophthalmopathy a median of about 6.8 months before onset, with approximately 70% sensitivity and 72.22% specificity. Ophthalmopathy was separated from stable hyperthyroidism by a 13 V-J signature model, with approximately 90% sensitivity and 81% to 82% specificity obtained in cross-validation and 80%/75% obtained in testing. Sample size was not statistically predetermined, and investigators were not blinded to group allocation.

Cut back by 6 bases and 11 bases, the V and J ends lie 14 bases apart. The CDR3, cysteine through phenylalanine, is 11 amino acids long. The CDR3 DNA has 33 bases and is translated from base 1. The germline V gene yields SQVTM for CDR1 and ANQGSEA for CDR2. TCR beta CDR3 regions were amplified from RNA transcripts. A first-round RT-PCR of the TCR CDR3 used the HTBI primer set with the Qiagen OneStep RT-PCR kit. Libraries were constructed in a second round of multiplex PCR, after which size selection and purification were carried out. The libraries were sequenced on an Illumina HiSeq2000 using paired-end 100 bp reads. Per the source publication's procedure: SOAPnuke was used to process the raw data, throwing out any read that contained adapters or uncalled bases, had a mean Phred below 15, or lacked an exact constant-primer or identifier match. High-quality paired reads were merged using COPE v1.2.5, and each unique nucleotide sequence was defined as a clonotype. MiTCR v1.1 was used to align the clonotypes against IMGT TRBV, TRBD and TRBJ reference segments. Only V-J combinations with frequency above 0.0001, covering 99.2% of repertoires, were analysed. A TCS score was defined as the ratio of F50 (clonal expansion) to E x V (chaos), with BLOSUM62-based TCRdist applied between CDR3 peptides within each V-J. Welch's t-statistics and random forest reduced just over 500 V-J features to some 14, which were used in a naive Bayes classifier (R e1071). In TCRdb, the public reads were trimmed at Q25 with fastp and aligned with MiXCR, with productive beta chains retained. A single entry per CDR3 protein holds the most common genes and DNA from its merged rows. None of the V and J calls come from the authors' own analysis; TCRdb made them. The sample table shows about 720,000 distinct CDR3 sequences, and approximately 18% are seen once. Clones ranked in the top ten supply 15% to 20% of the sample.

This chain is built from TRBV29-1 and TRBJ2-1, and possibly TRBD2, on 5 matching bases. Sequencing was done on a sample of blood. This TCR derives from a woman between 45 and 65 years old with Graves' hyperthyroidism that later progressed to Graves' ophthalmopathy. The CDR3 loop reads CSVDSTPQQFF. The bases are TGCAGCGTGGACTCGACCCCCCAGCAGTTCTTC.